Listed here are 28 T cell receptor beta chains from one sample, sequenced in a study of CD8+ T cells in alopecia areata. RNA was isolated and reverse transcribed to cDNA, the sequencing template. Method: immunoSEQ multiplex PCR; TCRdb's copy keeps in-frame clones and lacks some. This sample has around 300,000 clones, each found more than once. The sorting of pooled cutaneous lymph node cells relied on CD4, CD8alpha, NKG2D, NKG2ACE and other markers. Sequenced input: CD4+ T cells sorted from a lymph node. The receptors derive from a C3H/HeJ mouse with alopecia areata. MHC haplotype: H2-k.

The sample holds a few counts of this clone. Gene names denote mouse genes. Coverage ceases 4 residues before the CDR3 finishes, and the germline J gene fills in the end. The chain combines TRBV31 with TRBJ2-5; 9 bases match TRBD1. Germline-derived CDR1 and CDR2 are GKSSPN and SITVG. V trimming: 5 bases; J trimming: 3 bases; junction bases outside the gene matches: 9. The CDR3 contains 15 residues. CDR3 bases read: TGTGCCTGGGGCAACCGGGACAGGGAACAAGAC. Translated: CAWGNRDREQD. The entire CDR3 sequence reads CAWGNRDREQDTQYF.

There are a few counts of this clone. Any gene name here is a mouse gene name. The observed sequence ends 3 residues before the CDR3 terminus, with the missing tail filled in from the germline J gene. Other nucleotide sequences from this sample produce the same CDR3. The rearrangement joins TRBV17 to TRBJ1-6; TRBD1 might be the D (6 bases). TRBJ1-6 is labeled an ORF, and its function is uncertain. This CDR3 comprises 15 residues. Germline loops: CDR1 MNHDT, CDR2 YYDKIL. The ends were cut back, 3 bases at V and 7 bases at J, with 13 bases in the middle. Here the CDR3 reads CASSSRGARNSPLYF. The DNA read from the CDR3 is TGTGCTAGCAGTAGCCGGGGGGCGCGAAATTCGCCC.

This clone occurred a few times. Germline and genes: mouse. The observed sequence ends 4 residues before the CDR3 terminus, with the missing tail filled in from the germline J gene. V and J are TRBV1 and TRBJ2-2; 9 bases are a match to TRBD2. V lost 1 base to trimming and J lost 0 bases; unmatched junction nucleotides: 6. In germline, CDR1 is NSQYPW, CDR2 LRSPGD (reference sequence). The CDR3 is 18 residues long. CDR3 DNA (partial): TGCACCTGCAGTGCAGTTGGACTGGGGAAATCAAACACCGGG. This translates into CTCSAVGLGKSNTG. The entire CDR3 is CTCSAVGLGKSNTGQLYF.

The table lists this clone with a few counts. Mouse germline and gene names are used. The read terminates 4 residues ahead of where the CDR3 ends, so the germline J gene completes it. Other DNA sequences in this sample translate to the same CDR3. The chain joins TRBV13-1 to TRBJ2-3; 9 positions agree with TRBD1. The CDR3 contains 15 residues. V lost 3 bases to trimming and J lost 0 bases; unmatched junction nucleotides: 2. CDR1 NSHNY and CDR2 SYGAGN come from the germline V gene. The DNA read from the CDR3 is TGTGCCAGCAGTGGGGGACAGGGAAGTGCAGAA. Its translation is CASSGGQGSAE. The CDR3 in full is CASSGGQGSAETLYF.

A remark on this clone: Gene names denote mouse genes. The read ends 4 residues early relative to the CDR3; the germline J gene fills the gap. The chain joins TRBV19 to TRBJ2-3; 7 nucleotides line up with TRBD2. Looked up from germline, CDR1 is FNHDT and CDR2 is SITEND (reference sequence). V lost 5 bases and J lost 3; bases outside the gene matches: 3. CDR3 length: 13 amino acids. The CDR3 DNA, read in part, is TGTGCCAGCAGGAACTGGGGCGCAGAA. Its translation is CASRNWGAE. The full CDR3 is CASRNWGAETLYF.

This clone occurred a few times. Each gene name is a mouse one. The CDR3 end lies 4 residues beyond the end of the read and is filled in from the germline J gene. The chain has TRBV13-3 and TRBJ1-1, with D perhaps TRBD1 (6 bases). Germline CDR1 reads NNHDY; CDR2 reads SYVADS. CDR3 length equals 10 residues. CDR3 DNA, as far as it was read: TGTGCCAGCCGGGACAAA. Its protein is CASRDK. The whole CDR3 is CASRDKEVFF.

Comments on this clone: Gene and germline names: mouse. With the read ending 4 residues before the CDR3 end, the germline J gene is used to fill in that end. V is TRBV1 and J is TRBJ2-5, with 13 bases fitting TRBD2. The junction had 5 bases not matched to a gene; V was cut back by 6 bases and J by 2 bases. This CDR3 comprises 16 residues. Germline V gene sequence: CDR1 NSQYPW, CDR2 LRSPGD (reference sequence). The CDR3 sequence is CTCRTGTGGVQDTQYF. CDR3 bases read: TGCACCTGCAGAACCGGGACTGGGGGGGTCCAAGAC. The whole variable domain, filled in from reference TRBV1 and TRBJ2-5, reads VTLLEQNPRWRLVPRGQAVNLRCILKNSQYPWMSWYQQDLQKQLQWLFTLRSPGDKEVKSLPGADYLATRVTDTELRLQVANMSQGRTLYCTCRTGTGGVQDTQYFGPGTRLLVL.

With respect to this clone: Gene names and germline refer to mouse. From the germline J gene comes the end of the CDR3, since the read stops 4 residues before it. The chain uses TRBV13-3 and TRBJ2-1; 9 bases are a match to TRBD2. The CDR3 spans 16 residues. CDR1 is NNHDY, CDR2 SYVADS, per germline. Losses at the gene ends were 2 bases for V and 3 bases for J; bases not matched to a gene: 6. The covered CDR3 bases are TGTGCCAGCAGTGAAAAAAGACTGGGGGTCTATGCT. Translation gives CASSEKRLGVYA. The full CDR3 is CASSEKRLGVYAEQFF.

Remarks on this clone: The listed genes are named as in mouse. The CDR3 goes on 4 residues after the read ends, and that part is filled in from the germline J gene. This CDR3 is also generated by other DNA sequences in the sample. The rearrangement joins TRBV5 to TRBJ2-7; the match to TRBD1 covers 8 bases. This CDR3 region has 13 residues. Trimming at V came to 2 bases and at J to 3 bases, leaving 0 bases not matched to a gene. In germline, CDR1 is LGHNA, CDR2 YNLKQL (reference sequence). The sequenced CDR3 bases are TGTGCCAGCAGCCAAACAGGGGGCTAT. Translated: CASSQTGGY. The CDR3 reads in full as CASSQTGGYEQYF.

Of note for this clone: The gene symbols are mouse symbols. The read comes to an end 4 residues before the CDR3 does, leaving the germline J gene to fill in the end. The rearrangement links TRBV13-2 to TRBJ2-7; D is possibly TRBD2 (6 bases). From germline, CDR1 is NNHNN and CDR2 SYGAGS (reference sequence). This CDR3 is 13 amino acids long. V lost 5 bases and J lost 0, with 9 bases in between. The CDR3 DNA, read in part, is TGTGCCAGCGGCACTGGGCACTCCTAT. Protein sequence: CASGTGHSY. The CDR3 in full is CASGTGHSYEQYF.

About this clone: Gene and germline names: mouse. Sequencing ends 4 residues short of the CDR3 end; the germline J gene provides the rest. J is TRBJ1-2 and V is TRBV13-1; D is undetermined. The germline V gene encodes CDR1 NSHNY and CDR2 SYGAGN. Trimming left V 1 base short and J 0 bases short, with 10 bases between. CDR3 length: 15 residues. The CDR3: CASSDLRQANSDYTF. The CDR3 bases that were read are TGTGCCAGCAGTGATCTCCGCCAGGCAAACTCC.

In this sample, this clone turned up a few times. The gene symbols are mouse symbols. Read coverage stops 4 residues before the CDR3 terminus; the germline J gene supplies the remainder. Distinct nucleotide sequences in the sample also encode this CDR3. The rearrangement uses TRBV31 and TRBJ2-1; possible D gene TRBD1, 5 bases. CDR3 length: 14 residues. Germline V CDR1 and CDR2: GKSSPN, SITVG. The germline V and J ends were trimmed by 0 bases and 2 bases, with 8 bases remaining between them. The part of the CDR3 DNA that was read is TGTGCCTGGAGTCTAAGGGGTTACTATGCT. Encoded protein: CAWSLRGYYA. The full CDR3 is CAWSLRGYYAEQFF. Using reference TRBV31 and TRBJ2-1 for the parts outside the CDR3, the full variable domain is AQTIHQWPVAEIKAVGSPLSLGCTIKGKSSPNLYWYWQATGGTLQQLFYSITVGQVESVVQLNLSASRPKDDQFILSTEKLLLSHSGFYLCAWSLRGYYAEQFFGPGTRLTVL.

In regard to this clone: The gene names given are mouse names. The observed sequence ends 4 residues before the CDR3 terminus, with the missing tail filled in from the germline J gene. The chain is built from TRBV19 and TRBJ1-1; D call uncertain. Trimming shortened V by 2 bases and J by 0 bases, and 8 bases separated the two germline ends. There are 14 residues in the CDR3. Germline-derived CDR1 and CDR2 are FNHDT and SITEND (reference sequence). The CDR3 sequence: CASSIWETNTEVFF. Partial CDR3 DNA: TGTGCCAGCAGTATCTGGGAAACAAACACA.

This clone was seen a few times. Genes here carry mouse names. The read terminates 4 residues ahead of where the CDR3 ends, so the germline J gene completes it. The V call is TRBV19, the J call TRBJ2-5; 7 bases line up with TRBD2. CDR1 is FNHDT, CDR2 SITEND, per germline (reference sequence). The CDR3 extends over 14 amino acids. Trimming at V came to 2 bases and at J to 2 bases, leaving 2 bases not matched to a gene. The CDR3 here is CASSMGGFQDTQYF. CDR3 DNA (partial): TGTGCCAGCAGTATGGGGGGGTTCCAAGAC.

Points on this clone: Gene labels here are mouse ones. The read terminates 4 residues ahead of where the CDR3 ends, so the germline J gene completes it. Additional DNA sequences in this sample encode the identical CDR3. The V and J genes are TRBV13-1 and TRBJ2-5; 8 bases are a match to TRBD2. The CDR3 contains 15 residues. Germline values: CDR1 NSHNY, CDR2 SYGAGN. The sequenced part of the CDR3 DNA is TGTGCCAGCAGTGATGCAACTGGGGGTGAAGAC. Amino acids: CASSDATGGED. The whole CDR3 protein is CASSDATGGEDTQYF.

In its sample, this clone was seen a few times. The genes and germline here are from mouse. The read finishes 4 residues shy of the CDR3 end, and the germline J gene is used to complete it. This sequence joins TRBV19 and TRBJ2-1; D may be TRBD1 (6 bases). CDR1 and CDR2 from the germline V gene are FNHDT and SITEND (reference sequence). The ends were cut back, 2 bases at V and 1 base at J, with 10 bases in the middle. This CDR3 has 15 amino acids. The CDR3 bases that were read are TGTGCCAGCAGTATCGGAGGGACAAACTATGCT. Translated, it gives CASSIGGTNYA. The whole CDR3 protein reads CASSIGGTNYAEQFF.

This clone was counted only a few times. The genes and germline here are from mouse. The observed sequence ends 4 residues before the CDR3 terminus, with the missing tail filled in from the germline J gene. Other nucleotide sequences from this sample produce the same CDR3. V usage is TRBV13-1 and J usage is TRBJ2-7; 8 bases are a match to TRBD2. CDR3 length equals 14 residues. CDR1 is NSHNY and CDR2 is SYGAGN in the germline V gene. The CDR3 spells CASSDRAGGYEQYF. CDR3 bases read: TGTGCCAGCAGTGATAGGGCTGGGGGGTAT.

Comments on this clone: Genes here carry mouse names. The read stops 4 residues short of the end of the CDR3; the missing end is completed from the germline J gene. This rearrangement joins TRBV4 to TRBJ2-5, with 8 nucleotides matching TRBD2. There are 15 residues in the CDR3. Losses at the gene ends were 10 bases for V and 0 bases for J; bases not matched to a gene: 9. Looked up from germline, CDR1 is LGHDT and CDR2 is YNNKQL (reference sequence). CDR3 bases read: TGTGCCACCACCCCCTGGGGGGTTAACCAAGAC. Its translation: CATTPWGVNQD. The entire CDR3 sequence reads CATTPWGVNQDTQYF.

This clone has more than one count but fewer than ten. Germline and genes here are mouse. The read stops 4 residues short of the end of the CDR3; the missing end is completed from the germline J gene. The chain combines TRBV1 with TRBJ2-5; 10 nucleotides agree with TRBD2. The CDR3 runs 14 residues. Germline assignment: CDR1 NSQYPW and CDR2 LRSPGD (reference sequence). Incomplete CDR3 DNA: TGCACCTGCAGTGGGTCTGGGGGGGCTGAC. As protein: CTCSGSGGAD. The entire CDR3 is CTCSGSGGADTQYF.

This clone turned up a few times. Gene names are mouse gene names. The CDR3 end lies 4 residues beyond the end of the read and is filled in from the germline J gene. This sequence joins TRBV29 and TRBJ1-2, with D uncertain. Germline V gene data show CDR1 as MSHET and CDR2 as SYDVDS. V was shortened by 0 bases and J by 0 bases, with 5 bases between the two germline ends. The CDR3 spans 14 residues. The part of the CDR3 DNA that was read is TGTGCTAGCAGTTTATCGACATCAAACTCC. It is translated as CASSLSTSNS. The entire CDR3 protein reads CASSLSTSNSDYTF.

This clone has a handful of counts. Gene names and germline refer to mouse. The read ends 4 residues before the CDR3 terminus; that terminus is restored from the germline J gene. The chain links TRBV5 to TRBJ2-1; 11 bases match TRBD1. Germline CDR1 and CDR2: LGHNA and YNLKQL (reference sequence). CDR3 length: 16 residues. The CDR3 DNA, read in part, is TGTGCCAGCAGCCAAGACGCGGACAGGGGGCGGGCT. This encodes CASSQDADRGRA. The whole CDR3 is CASSQDADRGRAEQFF.

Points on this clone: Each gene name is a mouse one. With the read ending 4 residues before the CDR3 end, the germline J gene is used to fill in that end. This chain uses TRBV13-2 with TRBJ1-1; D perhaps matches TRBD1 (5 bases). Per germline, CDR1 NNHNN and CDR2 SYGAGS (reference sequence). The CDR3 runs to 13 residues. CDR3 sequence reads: CASGESLGGEVFF. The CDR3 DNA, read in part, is TGTGCCAGCGGTGAGAGTCTGGGGGGA.

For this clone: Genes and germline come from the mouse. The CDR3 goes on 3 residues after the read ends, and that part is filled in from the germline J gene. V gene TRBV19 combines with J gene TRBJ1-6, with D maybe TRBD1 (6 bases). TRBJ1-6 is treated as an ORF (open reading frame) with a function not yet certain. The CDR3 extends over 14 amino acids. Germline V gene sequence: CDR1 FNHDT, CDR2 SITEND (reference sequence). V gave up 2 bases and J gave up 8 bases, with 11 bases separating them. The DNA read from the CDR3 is TGTGCCAGCAGTATCACAGGGAGGGATTCGCCC. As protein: CASSITGRDSP. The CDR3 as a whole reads CASSITGRDSPLYF.

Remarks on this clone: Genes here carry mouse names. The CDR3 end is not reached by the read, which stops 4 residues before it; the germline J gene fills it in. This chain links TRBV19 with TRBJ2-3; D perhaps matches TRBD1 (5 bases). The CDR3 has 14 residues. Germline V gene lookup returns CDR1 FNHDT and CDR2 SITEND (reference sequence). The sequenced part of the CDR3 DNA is TGTGCCAGCAGTATAAGGGCAGGGAGAGAA. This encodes CASSIRAGRE. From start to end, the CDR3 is CASSIRAGRETLYF.

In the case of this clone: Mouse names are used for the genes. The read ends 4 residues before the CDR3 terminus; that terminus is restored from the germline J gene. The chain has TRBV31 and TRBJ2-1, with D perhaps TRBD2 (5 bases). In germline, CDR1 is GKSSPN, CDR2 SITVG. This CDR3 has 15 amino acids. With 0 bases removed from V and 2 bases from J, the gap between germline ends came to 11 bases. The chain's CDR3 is CAWSLVGMDYAEQFF. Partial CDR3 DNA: TGTGCCTGGAGTCTAGTGGGGATGGACTATGCT. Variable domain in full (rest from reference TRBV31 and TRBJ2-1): AQTIHQWPVAEIKAVGSPLSLGCTIKGKSSPNLYWYWQATGGTLQQLFYSITVGQVESVVQLNLSASRPKDDQFILSTEKLLLSHSGFYLCAWSLVGMDYAEQFFGPGTRLTVL.

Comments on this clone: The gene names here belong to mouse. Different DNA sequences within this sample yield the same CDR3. The sequenced part of the CDR3 DNA is TGTGCCAGCAGCCAAGCCGGGACTGGAGCAGAA. Encoded protein: CASSQAGTGAE. The CDR3 as a whole reads CASSQAGTGAETLYF. The rearrangement joins TRBV5 to TRBJ2-3; 8 bases map to TRBD2. The read ends 4 residues early relative to the CDR3; the germline J gene fills the gap. Trimming at V came to 1 base and at J to 3 bases, leaving 3 bases not matched to a gene. The CDR3 sequence is 15 residues long. Germline loops: CDR1 LGHNA, CDR2 YNLKQL (reference sequence).

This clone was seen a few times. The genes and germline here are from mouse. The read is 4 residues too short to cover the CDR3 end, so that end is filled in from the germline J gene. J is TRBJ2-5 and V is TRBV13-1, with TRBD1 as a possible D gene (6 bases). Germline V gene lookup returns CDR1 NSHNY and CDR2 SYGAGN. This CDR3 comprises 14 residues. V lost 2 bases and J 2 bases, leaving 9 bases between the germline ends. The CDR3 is CASSDLDSQDTQYF. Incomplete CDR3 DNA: TGTGCCAGCAGTGACTTGGACAGCCAAGAC.

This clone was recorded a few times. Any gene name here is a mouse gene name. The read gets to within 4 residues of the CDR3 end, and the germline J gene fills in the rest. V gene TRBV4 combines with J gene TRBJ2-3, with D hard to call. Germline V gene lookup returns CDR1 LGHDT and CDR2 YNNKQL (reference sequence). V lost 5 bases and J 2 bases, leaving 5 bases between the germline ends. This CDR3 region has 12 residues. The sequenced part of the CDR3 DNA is TGTGCCAGCAGCCCTAATGCAGAA. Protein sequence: CASSPNAE. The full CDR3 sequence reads CASSPNAETLYF.